The sequence of this T cell receptor beta chain was determined in a study of cytomegalovirus exposure and HLA in healthy donors. As for the study in general: An earlier analysis found 120 million or so unique TCR beta sequences from around 180 million T cells. Study conclusions and caveats: An ancestry cluster, one associated with Asian ancestry, reportedly showed fewer N-insertions than the approximately 670-donor mean in a later analysis.

The PCR had 60 Vbeta and 13 Jbeta primers. Here immunoSEQ multiplex PCR was the method, and the copy in TCRdb shows in-frame clones only, minus some. The repertoire holds approximately 180,000 clones, with approximately 78% as singletons. This CDR3 is 13 amino acids long. Deletions cut 6 bases from V and 4 bases from J, with 11 bases between. Germline CDR1 and CDR2: KGHSH and LQKENI. This clone came up once. Its antigen is as yet unknown. This rearrangement joins TRBV18 to TRBJ2-3, with D unclear. This TCR was sampled from a woman under 30 in good health and CMV-seronegative. Sequencing was carried out using PBMCs. Written as DNA, the CDR3 is TGTGCCAGCTCGGGCTACAGAGCAGATACGCAGTATTTT. This translates into CASSGYRADTQYF.